This T cell receptor beta chain derives from a study of regulatory T cells in long-lasting Graves disease. iRepertoire HTBI primers and Arm-PCR of CDR3 regions built TCR beta libraries. TCRdb redid the calling of the multiplex PCR reads with MiXCR, one entry per CDR3 protein. This table has some 240,000 distinct CDR3 sequences, approximately 18% appearing once. The CDR3 covers 13 residues. V lost 5 bases, J lost 10 bases, and 3 bases stayed unmatched. CDR1 is SGHAT, CDR2 FQNNGV, per germline. This clonotype was detected many times. The antigen is undetermined. Overall study results and limits: Lower TCR diversity characterized persistent Graves' patients relative to newly diagnosed patients. Favoring TRBV28, TRBJ1-2 and TRBJ2-5 was a feature seen in persistent disease.

The time point denotes: newly diagnosed GD, antithyroid drugs for less than 3 months. PBMC RNA served as the TCR library source. The sample was also linked to a second study, of T cells in Graves' hyperthyroidism and ophthalmopathy. From that report: The HTBI primer set served for first-round RT-PCR of the TCR CDR3.

The chain joins TRBV11-2 to TRBJ2-1, with 12 bases aligning to TRBD2. The origin of this receptor is a woman younger than 45 with Graves disease. The input for sequencing was peripheral blood mononuclear cells (PBMCs), taken at new diagnosis, from a patient treated with antithyroid drugs. The CDR3 coding sequence is TGTGCCAGCAGCACCGGGACTAGCGGGGAGCAGTTCTTC. Amino acids: CASSTGTSGEQFF.